The 13 T cell receptor beta chains given below trace back to one sample, sequenced in a study of blood T cells in healthy people across ages. Primers used in a second PCR of about 7 to 12 cycles were a sample-barcoded 5' primer and a J-beta primer mix. TCRdb analysed the 5' RACE reads with MiXCR anew, one entry per CDR3 protein. The sample consists of over 1.5 million distinct CDR3 sequences, about 50% of them appearing once. The sequenced sample was blood. The receptors here all came from a woman aged 35 to 49 in good health.

This CDR3 reads CASSTSRAAYNEQFF. Written as DNA, the CDR3 is TGTGCCAGCAGCACTTCTAGGGCGGCCTACAATGAGCAGTTCTTC. The J gene is TRBJ2-1, the V gene TRBV7-2; D is uncertain. The germline V gene encodes CDR1 SGHTA and CDR2 FQGNSA. V was trimmed by 5 bases and J by 2 bases, leaving 13 bases between them. CDR3 length: 15 residues.

This rearrangement joins TRBV24-1 to TRBJ2-5; unclear D gene. The CDR3 totals 10 residues. CDR1 is KGHDR, CDR2 SFDVKD, per germline. V gave up 9 bases and J gave up 4 bases, with 5 bases separating them. CDR3 loop: CATPTETQYF. The CDR3 nucleotides read TGTGCCACCCCGACAGAGACCCAGTACTTC.

The rearrangement uses TRBV27 and TRBJ2-1; 8 bases are shared with TRBD2. V was pared by 2 bases and J by 5 bases, with 5 bases of the junction left unmatched. The CDR3 runs to 15 residues. Per the germline V gene, CDR1 is MNHEY and CDR2 is SMNVEV (reference sequence). The CDR3 spells CASSLPGGADNEQFF. CDR3 DNA: TGTGCCAGCAGTTTACCGGGGGGGGCCGACAATGAGCAGTTCTTC.

V and J are TRBV5-4 and TRBJ1-2; no reliable D call. The germline V gene has CDR1 SGHNT and CDR2 YYREEE (reference sequence). The CDR3 runs to 15 residues. V gave up 0 bases and J gave up 4 bases, with 13 bases separating them. The DNA of the CDR3 is TGTGCCAGCAGCTTGGGAGGCATAACCACCTATGGCTACACCTTC. It encodes CASSLGGITTYGYTF.

There are a few counts of this clonotype. This chain joins TRBV5-1 and TRBJ2-4, with a tentative D call TRBD2 (6 bases). CDR1 and CDR2 (germline): SGHRS, YFSETQ. The CDR3 runs to 17 residues. The V end lost 4 bases, the J end lost 0 bases, and 17 bases lay between the germline ends. DNA for the CDR3: TGCGCCAGCAGCATGGAGGGCGAATTACTAGCCAAAAACATTCAGTACTTC. Encoded protein: CASSMEGELLAKNIQYF.

The chain joins TRBV5-5 to TRBJ2-5; D gene ambiguous. V was cut by 0 bases and J by 5 bases, with 11 bases left in between. The CDR3 covers 14 residues. The V gene's germline CDR1 is SGHKS and CDR2 YYEKEE (reference sequence). CDR3 residues: CASSLGEVWETQYF. The CDR3 coding sequence is TGTGCCAGCAGCTTGGGAGAGGTCTGGGAGACCCAGTACTTC.

CDR3 loop: CASSQGLTLEQYF. The CDR3, as DNA: TGTGCCAGCAGCCAGGGACTGACCCTGGAGCAGTACTTC. The chain links TRBV7-2 to TRBJ2-7; weak D call: TRBD2 (6 bases). Trimming shortened V by 5 bases and J by 7 bases, and 15 bases separated the two germline ends. CDR1 and CDR2 (germline): SGHTA, FQGNSA. This CDR3 comprises 13 residues.

This clonotype was detected only a few times. The V and J genes are TRBV20-1 and TRBJ2-7; no clear D. CDR1 is DFQATT, CDR2 SNEGSKA, per germline (reference sequence). The CDR3 runs 16 residues. The V and J ends lost 1 base and 0 bases respectively, with 16 bases between them. This chain's CDR3 is CSARGLRIAGSYEQYF. Here the CDR3 DNA reads TGCAGTGCTAGAGGCCTGAGAATAGCTGGCTCCTACGAGCAGTACTTC.

The chain recombines TRBV28 with TRBJ2-2; 8 nucleotides agree with TRBD2. Germline values: CDR1 MDHEN, CDR2 SYDVKM. Trimming cost V 5 bases and J 4 bases; bases outside gene matches: 9. This CDR3 contains 16 residues. CDR3: CASSGGGGRSTGELFF. Here the CDR3 DNA reads TGTGCCAGCAGTGGGGGCGGGGGGCGAAGCACCGGGGAGCTGTTTTTT.

The chain uses TRBV20-1 and TRBJ2-3, with TRBD2 matching over 9 bases. Per germline, CDR1 DFQATT and CDR2 SNEGSKA (reference sequence). The CDR3 spans 15 residues. The V and J ends lost 0 bases and 6 bases, in that order; junction bases with no gene match: 7. The chain's CDR3 is CSARDRAGGGDTQYF. The CDR3, as DNA: TGCAGTGCTAGAGATCGGGCGGGGGGGGGTGATACGCAGTATTTT.

J is TRBJ2-7 and V is TRBV20-1; D perhaps matches TRBD1 (5 bases). The CDR3 is made up of 13 amino acids. Trimming left V 6 bases short and J 0 bases short, with 12 bases between. Per the germline V gene, CDR1 is DFQATT and CDR2 is SNEGSKA (reference sequence). DNA of the CDR3: TGCAGTGCCACAGACAGATCCTCCTACGAGCAGTACTTC. Amino acids: CSATDRSSYEQYF.

This clonotype occurred a few times. This chain links TRBV28 with TRBJ2-3; D might be TRBD2 (6 bases). The CDR3 runs to 14 residues. Trimming pared 6 bases from V and 2 bases from J, leaving 12 bases between. Germline-derived CDR1 and CDR2 are MDHEN and SYDVKM. CDR3 amino acids: CASSLRTTTDTQYF. The CDR3, as DNA: TGTGCCAGCAGCTTACGGACTACCACAGATACGCAGTATTTT.

The V gene is TRBV5-6, the J gene TRBJ1-6; a possible D gene is TRBD1 (5 bases). This CDR3 region has 14 residues. Looked up from germline, CDR1 is SGHDT and CDR2 is YYEEEE. V lost 2 bases to trimming and J lost 6 bases, with 9 bases between them. CDR3 residues: CASSFWGSNSPLHF. CDR3 nucleotide sequence: TGTGCCAGCAGCTTTTGGGGGTCTAATTCACCCCTCCACTTT.